The clone carrying this TCR beta chain has at least ten counts. The data were taken from a study of regulatory T cells in long-lasting Graves disease. The time point denotes: newly diagnosed GD, antithyroid drugs for less than 3 months. There was RNA extracted from PBMCs, and the TCR library was made from it. Arm-PCR of CDR3 regions and iRepertoire HTBI primers were used to build TCR beta libraries. TCRdb passed the multiplex PCR reads through MiXCR, listing each CDR3 protein once. Found here are 350,000 to 550,000 distinct CDR3 sequences, around 13% of them singletons; the top ten hold approximately 17%. The CDR3 sequence is 13 residues long. The V and J ends lost 6 bases and 2 bases respectively, with 12 bases between them. The germline gives CDR1 SQVTM, CDR2 ANQGSEA. Another study also made use of these data, one on T cells in Graves' hyperthyroidism and ophthalmopathy. From that study: The HTBI primer set served for first-round RT-PCR of the TCR CDR3.

This clonotype was obtained from a woman between 45 and 65 years old with Graves disease. The sequences come from peripheral blood mononuclear cells (PBMCs), collected at new diagnosis, from a patient treated with antithyroid drugs. This rearrangement joins TRBV29-1 to TRBJ2-3, with no clear D. The CDR3 is CSVESQPTDTQYF. In DNA, the CDR3 is TGCAGCGTGGAGTCACAGCCCACAGATACGCAGTATTTT.